The entry below gives a single T cell receptor beta chain sequence along with its context. Its antigen is unknown. The data belong to a study of shared clonotypes between healthy human individuals. Points from the study as a whole: It was only blood that was sampled, and tissue repertoires likely differ. In a few donors, about 5% of naive CD4 clonotypes appeared in common.

Genomic DNA per cell subset filled all wells of several immunoSEQ plates. The protocol was immunoSEQ multiplex PCR, while the TCRdb copy is restricted to in-frame clones and leaves out a portion. This table has some 2.4 million clones, roughly 93% appearing once. V was shortened by 5 bases and J by 1 base, with 6 bases between the two germline ends. Germline assignment: CDR1 SGHRS and CDR2 YFSETQ. The CDR3 extends over 12 amino acids. This clonotype was obtained from a man between 18 and 35 years old in good health. Some clones in this sample may be carry-over from other donors' samples. The sample comprised naive CD4+ T cells from PBMCs. Subset meaning: CD45RA+ positively selected. This chain connects TRBV5-1 to TRBJ1-1; D call uncertain. As DNA, the CDR3 is TGCGCCAGCAGACTAGCGAACACTGAAGCTTTCTTT. It codes for CASRLANTEAFF.